These 17 T cell receptor beta chains share one sample of origin, sequenced in a study of CD8 T cells in Susac syndrome. RNA totalling about 0.5 to 1 ug underwent reverse transcription with random hexamers. Using its own MiXCR run on the immunoSEQ multiplex PCR reads, TCRdb lists one record per CDR3 protein. The repertoire holds about 300,000 distinct CDR3 sequences, with 89% as singletons. Sequencing was done on a sample of CD8+ T cells from PBMCs. The receptors come from a human donor with multiple sclerosis.

V is TRBV7-9 and J is TRBJ1-1; TRBD1 is a possible D gene (6 bases). CDR1 and CDR2 from the germline V gene are SEHNR and FQNEAQ (reference sequence). The ends were cut back, 1 base at V and 6 bases at J, with 18 bases in the middle. The CDR3 length is 16 residues. Here the CDR3 DNA reads TGTGCCAGCAGCTTAGAGTTTTCAGGGGTTGGCCCTGAAGCTTTCTTT. Protein product: CASSLEFSGVGPEAFF.

This clonotype was observed a few times. The rearrangement joins TRBV7-2 to TRBJ2-7; 9 nucleotides align to TRBD2. With V trimmed by 5 bases and J by 9 bases, 14 bases remained unmatched. In germline, CDR1 is SGHTA, CDR2 FQGNSA. The CDR3 is made up of 15 amino acids. Written as DNA, the CDR3 is TGTGCCAGCAGCCCCCCGGGGGCTAGCGGGACTGGGCAGTACTTC. Amino acids: CASSPPGASGTGQYF. Looking up the rest from reference TRBV7-2 and TRBJ2-7 gives the full variable domain: GAGVSQSPSNKVTEKGKDVELRCDPISGHTALYWYRQSLGQGLEFLIYFQGNSAPDKSGLPSDRFSAERTGGSVSTLTIQRTQQEDSAVYLCASSPPGASGTGQYFGPGTRLTVT.

This chain joins TRBV11-3 and TRBJ2-1; 7 bases fit TRBD2. The V segment lost 3 bases and the J segment 4 bases; nucleotides outside the gene matches: 6. The CDR3 covers 15 residues. Germline V gene sequence: CDR1 SGHNT, CDR2 YENEEA. CDR3 region: CASSLAGEVYNEQFF. The DNA of the CDR3 is TGTGCCAGCAGCTTGGCGGGAGAGGTTTACAATGAGCAGTTCTTC.

This clonotype was observed once. The chain uses TRBV28 and TRBJ1-1; D may be TRBD1 (5 bases). CDR3 length equals 13 residues. Germline V gene sequence: CDR1 MDHEN, CDR2 SYDVKM. V was clipped by 8 bases and J by 5 bases, with 15 bases between them. The CDR3 nucleotides are TGTGCCAGCGGGGACCTAGGGACGACTGAAGCTTTCTTT. It encodes CASGDLGTTEAFF.

The rearrangement joins TRBV30 to TRBJ1-2; 8 bases fit TRBD1. The CDR3 is 13 residues long. Trimming at V came to 5 bases and at J to 8 bases, leaving 10 bases not matched to a gene. From germline, CDR1 is GTSNPN and CDR2 SVGIG (reference sequence). The CDR3: CAWDDRGSYGYTF. In DNA, the CDR3 is TGTGCCTGGGATGACAGGGGCTCGTACGGCTACACCTTC.

V usage is TRBV20-1 and J usage is TRBJ2-7, with TRBD2 matching 9 bases. The CDR3 spans 16 residues. V shed 0 bases and J 6 bases; nucleotides not matched to a gene: 12. CDR1 and CDR2 from the germline V gene are DFQATT and SNEGSKA (reference sequence). Written as DNA, the CDR3 is TGCAGTGCTAGAGATTGGACTAGCGAATACTACGCCGAGCAGTACTTC. It specifies CSARDWTSEYYAEQYF.

V gene TRBV21-1 combines with J gene TRBJ2-3; the D call TRBD1 from the table was never checked on the DNA. TRBV21-1 is designated a pseudogene. This CDR3 comprises 14 residues. CDR3 region: CASSKAPGSDTQYF. The CDR3 DNA reads as TGTGCCAGCAGCAAAGCACCGGGGTCAGATACGCAGTATTTT.

Only one count was recorded for this clonotype. V gene TRBV7-9 combines with J gene TRBJ2-7, with D hard to call. The CDR3 consists of 17 residues. The V end was cut by 4 bases, the J end by 1 base, with 20 bases between. Germline CDR1 reads SEHNR; CDR2 reads FQNEAQ (reference sequence). The CDR3 loop is CASSSRARGVPSYEQYF. CDR3 bases: TGTGCCAGCAGCTCCCGAGCTCGTGGGGTCCCTTCCTACGAGCAGTACTTC.

In nucleotides, the CDR3 is TGTGCCAGCAGCCTCAGGGGGCGTGACAATGAGCAGTTCTTC. It yields the protein CASSLRGRDNEQFF. The chain carries TRBV5-4 and TRBJ2-1; 8 positions agree with TRBD1. Losses at the gene ends were 4 bases for V and 5 bases for J; bases not matched to a gene: 5. The V gene's germline CDR1 is SGHNT and CDR2 YYREEE (reference sequence). The CDR3 has 14 residues.

The V call is TRBV7-2, the J call TRBJ1-1; D remains ambiguous. Trimming took 1 base from V and 11 from J, leaving 8 bases between them. This CDR3 region has 11 residues. CDR1 and CDR2 (germline): SGHTA, FQGNSA. Here the CDR3 reads CASSLGAGAFF. The CDR3 nucleotides read TGTGCCAGCAGCTTAGGGGCTGGGGCTTTCTTT.

The gene calls are TRBV20-1 and TRBJ1-5, with a possible D match to TRBD1 (5 bases). Germline CDR1 and CDR2: DFQATT and SNEGSKA (reference sequence). V lost 3 bases and J 5 bases, leaving 14 bases between the germline ends. The CDR3 extends over 14 amino acids. The CDR3 is CSARDDSPYQPQHF. CDR3 nucleotide sequence: TGCAGTGCTAGGGATGACAGTCCGTATCAGCCCCAGCATTTT.

As DNA, the CDR3 is TGTGCCAGCAGTTTATTGGTCGGTAGCACAGATACGCAGTATTTT. Translated, it gives CASSLLVGSTDTQYF. The rearrangement links TRBV28 to TRBJ2-3; D unclear. The germline CDR1 and CDR2 sequences are MDHEN and SYDVKM. The CDR3 loop spans 15 amino acids. The V end was cut by 1 base, the J end by 0 bases, with 8 bases between.

The chain links TRBV4-1 to TRBJ1-1; D gene uncertain. CDR3 size: 15 residues. From germline, CDR1 is MGHRA and CDR2 YSYEKL. Trimming removed 4 bases from V and 2 bases from J, with 14 bases in between. The CDR3 spells CASSPILQLNTEAFF. Written as DNA, the CDR3 is TGCGCCAGCAGCCCCATCCTCCAACTCAACACTGAAGCTTTCTTT.

The chain links TRBV25-1 to TRBJ2-2, with TRBD2 matching over 13 bases. With V trimmed by 1 base and J by 2 bases, 7 bases remained unmatched. Germline V CDR1 and CDR2: MGHDK, SYGVNS. CDR3 size: 19 residues. CDR3 DNA sequence: TGTGCCAGCAGTGAATTGAGGACTAGCGGGAGTTCAAACACCGGGGAGCTGTTTTTT. It yields the protein CASSELRTSGSSNTGELFF.

The V gene is TRBV20-1, the J gene TRBJ2-5; TRBD1 matches at 12 bases. This CDR3 region has 16 residues. Germline loops: CDR1 DFQATT, CDR2 SNEGSKA (reference sequence). V lost 6 bases, J lost 0 bases, and 8 bases stayed unmatched. In nucleotides, the CDR3 is TGCAGTGCGTCCCGGGACAGGGGGCGCGACCAAGAGACCCAGTACTTC. Encoded protein: CSASRDRGRDQETQYF.

The CDR3 loop reads CAFLGASNEKLFF. The DNA for the CDR3 is TGTGCCTTCCTAGGGGCCTCAAATGAAAAACTGTTTTTT. J is TRBJ1-4 and V is TRBV30; D may be TRBD1 (5 bases). CDR1 GTSNPN and CDR2 SVGIG come from the germline V gene (reference sequence). Trimming cost V 7 bases and J 5 bases, with 14 bases left between them. This CDR3 region has 13 residues. Full variable domain (missing parts from reference TRBV30 and TRBJ1-4): SQTIHQWPATLVQPVGSPLSLECTVEGTSNPNLYWYRQAAGRGLQLLFYSVGIGQISSEVPQNLSASRPQDRQFILSSKKLLLSDSGFYLCAFLGASNEKLFFGSGTQLSVL.

This chain joins TRBV20-1 and TRBJ2-7, with 7 bases matching TRBD2. J lost 3 bases, V lost 3 bases, and 17 bases had no gene match. The CDR3 contains 17 residues. Germline V gene data show CDR1 as DFQATT and CDR2 as SNEGSKA (reference sequence). The CDR3, as DNA: TGCAGTGCTAGTGAGAGCGGGACCTACTCCACCTACTACGAGCAGTACTTC. Protein sequence: CSASESGTYSTYYEQYF.